A single T cell receptor (beta chain) is shown here with its context. Its matching antigen is unknown. The data stem from a study of Ad26.COV2.S vaccination and SARS-CoV-2 variants. As for the study in general: Each vaccinee took Ad26.COV2.S intramuscularly, once or twice 56 days apart.

Sequencing was performed with immunoSEQ multiplex PCR; in TCRdb, only in-frame clones are kept and a portion is missing. The table records roughly 380,000 clones, approximately 87% of them present only once. Findings and caveats of the study: Similar non-spike TCR breadth was seen in vaccine and placebo recipients. Total T cell responses, in the TCR breadth and depth analyses, may have been underestimated.

This CDR3 has 16 amino acids. Trimming cost V 2 bases and J 1 base, with 14 bases left between them. Germline loops: CDR1 LGHNT, CDR2 FRNRAP. Treatment given: about 20 received Ad26.COV2.S at low or high dose, single or two shots; roughly five received placebo; per-sample allocation not given. Samples analyzed were those drawn on day 63 after the first vaccine or placebo injection. An 18-55-year-old adult in Boston served as donor. This receptor was obtained from a person aged 18-65 years who received the Ad26.COV2.S COVID-19 vaccine or a placebo. The sequences come from peripheral blood, collected in a trial of Ad26.COV2.S vaccine versus placebo. This rearrangement joins TRBV12-5 to TRBJ1-1; no clear D gene. CDR3 amino acids: CASGLSAPVGNTEAFF. CDR3 DNA: TGTGCTAGTGGTTTGTCGGCCCCGGTGGGGAACACTGAAGCTTTCTTT.